Following are 20 T cell receptor beta chains from one sample sequenced in a study of blood T cell repertoires in COVID-19. Clones were read by immunoSEQ multiplex PCR, and TCRdb kept only the in-frame ones, dropping some. The data contain over 75,000 clones, 88% of them singletons. The sequencing input was peripheral blood. All receptors come from a man aged 45-65 years with COVID-19, enrolled during active disease.

This chain connects TRBV29-1 to TRBJ1-1; D not resolved. This CDR3 has 12 amino acids. The germline V gene has CDR1 SQVTM and CDR2 ANQGSEA. V lost 4 bases, J lost 1 base, and 7 bases lay in between. DNA of the CDR3: TGCAGCGTTGGGCAAACGAACACTGAAGCTTTCTTT. Its translation is CSVGQTNTEAFF.

The chain combines TRBV10-3 with TRBJ1-1, with 8 nucleotides matching TRBD1. V shed 4 bases, J shed 8 bases, and the junction held 6 bases outside the gene matches. CDR3 length equals 13 residues. Germline lookup yields CDR1 ENHRY and CDR2 SYGVKD. The DNA of the CDR3 is TGTGCCATCAGTGGTGACAGGGGCCAGGAAGCTTTCTTT. It specifies CAISGDRGQEAFF.

The genes are TRBV4-1 and TRBJ1-4; D not resolved. Trimming shortened V by 4 bases and J by 3 bases, and 12 bases separated the two germline ends. The CDR3 runs to 15 residues. Germline assignment: CDR1 MGHRA and CDR2 YSYEKL. CDR3 bases: TGCGCCAGCAGCCCGCGGGCCTTCCCTAATGAAAAACTGTTTTTT. Translation: CASSPRAFPNEKLFF.

The J gene is TRBJ1-1, the V gene TRBV5-1; no reliable D call. The CDR3 spans 14 residues. Germline V lookup: CDR1 SGHRS, CDR2 YFSETQ. The V and J ends lost 0 bases and 5 bases respectively, with 11 bases between them. CDR3 sequence: CASSLDYGGTEAFF. The CDR3 coding sequence is TGCGCCAGCAGCTTGGATTACGGAGGAACTGAAGCTTTCTTT.

This clone was detected once. The genes are TRBV7-6 and TRBJ2-3; 9 positions match TRBD1. J lost 6 bases, V lost 5 bases, and 9 bases had no gene match. CDR3 length: 15 residues. Germline lookup yields CDR1 SGHVS and CDR2 FNYEAQ. The CDR3 DNA reads as TGTGCCAGCAGCCGAGGACAGGGGTTCGCGGATACGCAGTATTTT. Protein product: CASSRGQGFADTQYF.

This clone appeared once. This sequence joins TRBV18 and TRBJ1-3, with 7 bases lining up with TRBD1. Germline trimming cut 2 bases from V and 9 bases from J; bases unmatched to any gene: 19. This CDR3 has 18 amino acids. Germline V lookup: CDR1 KGHSH, CDR2 LQKENI. CDR3 coding DNA: TGTGCCAGCTCACCAGGACAGGCTTTTGAGCTCCCTCGCGGCACCATATATTTT. Protein product: CASSPGQAFELPRGTIYF.

This chain connects TRBV6-5 to TRBJ2-2; perhaps TRBD2 as D (6 bases). The V and J ends lost 6 bases and 7 bases respectively, with 12 bases between them. The germline V gene has CDR1 MNHEY and CDR2 SVGAGI. CDR3 size: 13 residues. The CDR3, as DNA: TGTGCCAGCAGCTTTACTAGCCTCGGGGAGCTGTTTTTT. This sequence encodes CASSFTSLGELFF.

The genes are TRBV28 and TRBJ1-5; D is uncertain. Germline V CDR1 and CDR2: MDHEN, SYDVKM. V was shortened by 2 bases and J by 1 base, with 12 bases between the two germline ends. CDR3 length: 16 amino acids. The CDR3 loop is CASSLDRWRSNQPQHF. The CDR3 DNA is TGTGCCAGCAGTTTAGATCGCTGGCGGAGCAATCAGCCCCAGCATTTT.

Here the CDR3 DNA reads TGTGCCAGCAGCTACGGACAGGGCTCTTACGAGCAGTACTTC. The encoded protein is CASSYGQGSYEQYF. This chain connects TRBV11-2 to TRBJ2-7; 8 bases align to TRBD1. Germline V gene lookup returns CDR1 SGHAT and CDR2 FQNNGV. Trimming cost V 4 bases and J 4 bases; bases outside gene matches: 6. This CDR3 has 14 amino acids.

The V call is TRBV6-4, the J call TRBJ2-1; 7 positions match TRBD1. The germline V gene encodes CDR1 MRHNA and CDR2 SNTAGT. V lost 1 base, J lost 5 bases, and 5 bases stayed unmatched. The length of the CDR3 is 15 residues. The chain's CDR3 is CASSDFRDRNNEQFF. In nucleotides, the CDR3 is TGTGCCAGCAGTGACTTCCGGGACAGAAACAATGAGCAGTTCTTC.

The V call is TRBV6-6, the J call TRBJ1-2; TRBD1 might be the D (6 bases). This CDR3 is built from 14 residues. Deletions cut 4 bases from V and 8 bases from J, with 17 bases between. The germline CDR1 and CDR2 sequences are MNHNY and SVGAGI (reference sequence). The CDR3 nucleotides read TGTGCCAGCAGTTTCTCCCTGGGGGCGGAAGGCTACACCTTC. It encodes CASSFSLGAEGYTF.

The chain combines TRBV12-3 or TRBV12-4 with TRBJ1-1; no clear D. This CDR3 region has 11 residues. Trimming pared 6 bases from V and 6 bases from J, leaving 8 bases between. CDR3 sequence: CASSSYAEAFF. The CDR3 DNA reads TGTGCCAGCAGCTCTTATGCTGAAGCTTTCTTT.

The chain carries TRBV15 and TRBJ1-6, with a tentative D call TRBD1 (6 bases). Germline CDR1 and CDR2: LNHNV and YYDKDF (reference sequence). The V end lost 2 bases, the J end lost 9 bases, and 11 bases lay between the germline ends. The CDR3 consists of 14 residues. The CDR3 DNA is TGTGCCACCAGCAGAACAGGGCTTATTTCACCCCTCCACTTT. Translation gives CATSRTGLISPLHF.

This sequence joins TRBV15 and TRBJ2-5; D may be TRBD2 (6 bases). Trimming pared 1 base from V and 2 bases from J, leaving 17 bases between. This CDR3 spans 17 amino acids. The germline gives CDR1 LNHNV, CDR2 YYDKDF (reference sequence). The CDR3 nucleotides read TGTGCCACCAGCAGAGGGGGATACGGGGGATGGCAAGAGACCCAGTACTTC. Protein sequence: CATSRGGYGGWQETQYF.

The rearrangement links TRBV30 to TRBJ2-3; TRBD2 agrees at 9 bases. CDR1 GTSNPN and CDR2 SVGIG come from the germline V gene (reference sequence). The CDR3 is 13 amino acids. V shed 6 bases and J 4 bases; nucleotides not matched to a gene: 5. The CDR3 loop is CACSTSGPDTQYF. DNA of the CDR3: TGTGCCTGTTCGACTAGCGGACCAGATACGCAGTATTTT.

This chain uses TRBV3-1 (or the pseudogene TRBV3-2) with TRBJ2-2; D is possibly TRBD2 (6 bases). V dropped 0 bases and J dropped 3 bases, with 11 bases sitting between them. Germline-derived CDR1 and CDR2 are LGHDT and YNNKEL (reference sequence). The CDR3 loop spans 16 amino acids. The CDR3 sequence is CASSQDIGGYTGELFF. CDR3 in DNA: TGTGCCAGCAGCCAAGATATTGGGGGGTACACCGGGGAGCTGTTTTTT.

The chain combines TRBV30 with TRBJ1-2; D ambiguous. The CDR3 has 16 residues. Trimming cost V 2 bases and J 2 bases, with 18 bases left between them. CDR1 and CDR2 (germline): GTSNPN, SVGIG (reference sequence). The CDR3 nucleotides are TGTGCCTGGAGTCTGGGTTTCGGACTGGGAAACTATGGCTACACCTTC. It translates to CAWSLGFGLGNYGYTF.

The chain combines TRBV19 with TRBJ2-2, with D tentatively TRBD2 (5 bases). CDR1 and CDR2 (germline): LNHDA, SQIVND (reference sequence). Trimming took 3 bases from V and 6 from J, leaving 11 bases between them. This CDR3 region has 14 residues. The CDR3 DNA follows: TGTGCCAGTAGTATCCAAGGGAGCTCCGGGGAGCTGTTTTTT. Its translation: CASSIQGSSGELFF.

CDR3 sequence: CASSISDTQYF. The CDR3 nucleotides are TGTGCCAGTAGTATTTCGGATACGCAGTATTTT. The rearrangement uses TRBV19 and TRBJ2-3; D not certain. V lost 3 bases to trimming and J lost 6 bases, with 4 bases between them. CDR1 and CDR2 (germline): LNHDA, SQIVND (reference sequence). This CDR3 is built from 11 residues.

This chain uses TRBV4-1 with TRBJ2-7, with D perhaps TRBD1 (5 bases). CDR1 and CDR2 from the germline V gene are MGHRA and YSYEKL. The CDR3 totals 13 residues. Trimming cost V 0 bases and J 12 bases, with 15 bases left between them. In nucleotides, the CDR3 is TGCGCCAGCAGCCAAGATAACAGGTCCCCTCGGTACTTC. This gives the protein CASSQDNRSPRYF.